Listed below are T cell receptor beta chains from one sample, sequenced in a study of cytomegalovirus exposure and HLA in healthy donors. Repertoires were generated with immunoSEQ multiplex PCR, while TCRdb's copy carries only in-frame clones and drops some. The sample holds around 70,000 clones, about 95% seen once. The sequencing sample was made of PBMCs. The receptors shown here come from a woman under 30 in good health and CMV-seropositive. Each CDR3 is given with its conserved first and last residue. D genes are given only for firm matches. The size field is filled for only some rows; it gives once, few, many or a size class.

TRBJ2-7 TRBV30 - - CAWSIVTRGSYEQYF TGTGCCTGGAGTATTGTAACTAGAGGCTCCTACGAGCAGTACTTC
TRBJ2-7 TRBV18 once - CASSPVQDYEQYF TGTGCCAGCTCACCTGTCCAGGACTACGAGCAGTACTTC
TRBJ1-1 TRBV30 - - CAGASREEAFF TGTGCCGGAGCCTCACGGGAAGAAGCTTTCTTT
TRBJ2-7 TRBV5-1 - TRBD1 CASSLRAGGRYEQYF TGCGCCAGCAGCTTGAGGGCAGGGGGACGCTACGAGCAGTACTTC
TRBJ2-1 TRBV6-5 - TRBD1 CASKGAGGVNEQFF TGTGCCAGCAAAGGGGCAGGGGGAGTAAATGAGCAGTTCTTC
TRBJ2-1 TRBV5-4 - TRBD2 CASSWGLAGDEQFF TGTGCCAGCAGCTGGGGGCTAGCGGGAGATGAGCAGTTCTTC
TRBJ1-5 TRBV6-5 - - CASSYSRTSEPQHF TGTGCCAGCAGTTACTCTAGGACTAGCGAGCCCCAGCATTTT
TRBJ1-5 TRBV18 - - CASSSPYPGQGISGNQPQHF TGTGCCAGCTCATCACCTTATCCTGGTCAGGGGATTAGTGGCAATCAGCCCCAGCATTTT
TRBJ2-1 TRBV5-1 once TRBD2 CASSSAGESYNEQFF TGCGCCAGCAGCTCGGCGGGAGAATCCTACAATGAGCAGTTCTTC
TRBJ2-7 TRBV5-1 - TRBD2 CASSLAASGSKQYF TGCGCCAGCAGCTTGGCCGCTAGCGGGAGTAAGCAGTACTTC